This TCR beta chain is from a study of T cell responses to AZD1222 COVID-19 vaccine. Study in general: Combined were second doses at about 4 or about 12 weeks.

Generated by immunoSEQ multiplex PCR, the TCRdb table keeps only in-frame clones and is missing some. The repertoire holds about 140,000 clones, with roughly nine tenths as singletons. Germline lookup yields CDR1 SEHNR and CDR2 FQNEAQ (reference sequence). The CDR3 has 12 residues. Trimming cost V 2 bases and J 7 bases, with 6 bases left between them. Here the sequenced sample was peripheral blood, taken on day 0 of AZD1222 vaccination. The TCR sequence derives from an adult in good health. The chain is built from TRBV7-9 and TRBJ1-5; D gene uncertain. The CDR3 DNA sequence: TGTGCCAGCAGCTTACTAGAACAGCCCCAGCATTTT. It encodes CASSLLEQPQHF.